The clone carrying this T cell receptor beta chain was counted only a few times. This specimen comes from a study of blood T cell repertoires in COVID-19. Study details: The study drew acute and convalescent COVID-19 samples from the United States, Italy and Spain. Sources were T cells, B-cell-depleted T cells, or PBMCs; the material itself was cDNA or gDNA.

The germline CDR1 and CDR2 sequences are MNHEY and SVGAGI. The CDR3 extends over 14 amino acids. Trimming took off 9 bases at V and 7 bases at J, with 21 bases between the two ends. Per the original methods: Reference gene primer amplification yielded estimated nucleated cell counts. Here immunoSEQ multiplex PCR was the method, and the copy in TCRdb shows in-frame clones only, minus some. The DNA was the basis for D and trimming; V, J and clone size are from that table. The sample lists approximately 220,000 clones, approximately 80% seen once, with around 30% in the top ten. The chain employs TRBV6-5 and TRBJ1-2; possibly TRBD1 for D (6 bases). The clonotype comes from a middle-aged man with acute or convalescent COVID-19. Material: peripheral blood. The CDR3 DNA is TGTGCCAGTAAACCCATGACAGGTTCTTTTGGCTACACCTTC. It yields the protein CASKPMTGSFGYTF.